This T cell receptor beta chain is drawn from a study of T cells after yellow fever vaccination. Study results and limitations: A weaker but faster secondary response was observed, peaking on day 5 versus 15. Most clones from primary vaccination were detected again post-booster (approximately 97% CD4, around 90% CD8).

On this clonotype: No antigen is known for it.

Deletions cut 1 base from V and 9 bases from J, with 12 bases between. The CDR3 is 14 amino acids. CDR1 is SGHAT, CDR2 FQDESV, per germline (reference sequence). 5'RACE template switching generated TCR cDNA, adding a universal primer site and UMIs. In TCRdb, the 5' RACE reads were re-called with MiXCR into one record per CDR3 protein. Among approximately 120,000 distinct CDR3 sequences listed, nearly 7.5% were seen once. The chain employs TRBV11-1 and TRBJ2-2, with D maybe TRBD1 (6 bases). This material consisted of CD4+ T cells sorted from PBMCs, taken approximately 11 days after the first yellow fever vaccination. This TCR was recovered from a man between 18 and 29 years old who received the YFV17D yellow fever vaccine. DNA for the CDR3: TGTGCCAGCAGCTTAGAATGGACAGAGCGGGAGCTGTTTTTT. This codes for CASSLEWTERELFF.